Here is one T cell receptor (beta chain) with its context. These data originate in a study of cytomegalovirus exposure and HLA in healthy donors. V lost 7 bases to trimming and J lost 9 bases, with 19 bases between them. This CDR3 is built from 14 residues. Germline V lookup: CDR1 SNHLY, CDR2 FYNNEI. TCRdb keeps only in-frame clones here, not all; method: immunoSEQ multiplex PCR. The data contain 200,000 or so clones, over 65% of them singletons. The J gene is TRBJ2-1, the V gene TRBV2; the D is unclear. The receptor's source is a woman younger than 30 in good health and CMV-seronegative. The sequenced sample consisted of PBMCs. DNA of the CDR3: TGTGCCAGCACCTTAAGCGACCCCACCGGTGAGCAGTTCTTC. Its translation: CASTLSDPTGEQFF.